Shown below are 26 T cell receptor beta chains from a single sample sequenced in a study of neurological immune-mediated disorders. Each CDR3 protein is one row after TCRdb ran MiXCR on the 5' RACE reads. Of about 33,000 distinct CDR3 sequences listed, about 1.6% are singletons. Sequenced input: PBMCs. The receptors here all came from a woman aged 25 to 45 with multiple sclerosis.

This clonotype has a count of ten or more. The V gene is TRBV24-1, the J gene TRBJ2-6; no firm D call. V shed 6 bases and J shed 5 bases, with 13 bases lying between them. There are 15 residues in the CDR3. Germline CDR1 KGHDR, CDR2 SFDVKD. The CDR3 sequence is CATSPSGSWANVLTF. The CDR3 nucleotides read TGTGCCACCAGTCCCTCAGGATCTTGGGCCAACGTCCTGACTTTC.

Many counts were recorded for this clonotype. The V and J genes are TRBV5-6 and TRBJ2-7, with TRBD2 as a possible D gene (5 bases). The CDR3 is 13 residues long. Germline V gene lookup returns CDR1 SGHDT and CDR2 YYEEEE. Trimming took 4 bases from V and 3 from J, leaving 11 bases between them. The CDR3 DNA reads TGTGCCAGCAGCCTCGGGGTTTTCTACGAGCAGTACTTC. It is translated as CASSLGVFYEQYF.

This clonotype was found many times. The chain uses TRBV7-2 and TRBJ2-3; 7 positions agree with TRBD2. V shed 5 bases, J shed 3 bases, and the junction held 11 bases outside the gene matches. Looked up from germline, CDR1 is SGHTA and CDR2 is FQGNSA. The CDR3 is 16 amino acids. The CDR3 coding sequence is TGTGCCAGCAGCCTTGGGGCGGCCGGGGGGACAGATACGCAGTATTTT. Amino acid sequence: CASSLGAAGGTDTQYF.

This clonotype was seen ten or more times. CDR3 region: CASSRTSGGAYEQFF. The CDR3 nucleotides read TGTGCCAGCAGCCGGACTAGCGGGGGGGCATATGAGCAGTTCTTC. The gene calls are TRBV4-2 and TRBJ2-1; TRBD2 matches at 15 bases. The CDR3 runs to 15 residues. CDR1 is LGHNA, CDR2 YNFKEQ, per germline. V trimming: 4 bases; J trimming: 8 bases; junction bases outside the gene matches: 3.

Note on this clonotype: A much larger clone lies one base from this, so it may be a read error. Since the CDR3 does not end with the conserved phenylalanine or tryptophan, this likely comes from a read error. The rearrangement joins TRBV20-1 to TRBJ2-1; 9 bases are shared with TRBD1. The CDR3 has 15 amino acids. CDR1 DFQATT and CDR2 SNEGSKA come from the germline V gene (reference sequence). The CDR3 loop is CSVLGRTGVYNEQFV. CDR3 DNA sequence: TGCAGCGTACTGGGGCGGACAGGGGTTTACAATGAGCAGTTCGTC.

Ten or more counts support this clonotype. The chain couples TRBV7-2 to TRBJ2-2; perhaps TRBD2 as D (5 bases). With 5 bases removed from V and 0 bases from J, the gap between germline ends came to 7 bases. The CDR3 is 14 amino acids. CDR1 SGHTA and CDR2 FQGNSA come from the germline V gene. In DNA form, the CDR3 reads TGTGCCAGCAGCCGGGGTCCGAACACCGGGGAGCTGTTTTTT. Translating it yields CASSRGPNTGELFF.

This clonotype was recorded at least ten times. Lacking the conserved final phenylalanine or tryptophan, this CDR3 likely reflects a read error. V gene TRBV27 combines with J gene TRBJ1-5; possible D gene TRBD1, 6 bases. Trimming removed 4 bases from V and 6 bases from J, with 10 bases in between. The CDR3 loop spans 13 amino acids. From germline, CDR1 is MNHEY and CDR2 SMNVEV (reference sequence). The CDR3 DNA reads as TGTGCCAGCAGTTCAGGGGTGGTTCAGCCCCAGCATTGT. Its translation is CASSSGVVQPQHC.

This clonotype was detected ten times or more. This rearrangement joins TRBV9 to TRBJ2-5; D perhaps matches TRBD2 (7 bases). Looked up from germline, CDR1 is SGDLS and CDR2 is YYNGEE. The germline V and J ends were trimmed by 0 bases and 6 bases, with 12 bases remaining between them. This CDR3 is 14 amino acids long. CDR3 region: CASSVDRGAQTQYF. As DNA, the CDR3 is TGTGCCAGCAGCGTAGACCGGGGGGCCCAGACCCAGTACTTC.

This clonotype has at least ten counts. The chain carries TRBV7-6 and TRBJ1-3, with unresolved D. Between the trimmed V and J ends, which lost 4 bases and 0 bases, there was a span of 7 bases. In germline, CDR1 is SGHVS, CDR2 FNYEAQ. The CDR3 is 14 residues long. This CDR3 reads CASSSWDSGNTIYF. CDR3 bases: TGTGCCAGCAGCTCATGGGACTCTGGAAACACCATATATTTT.

This clonotype came up many times. The CDR3 loop is CASSLKGVGTEAFF. For the CDR3, the DNA is TGTGCCAGCAGTTTAAAGGGGGTGGGGACTGAAGCTTTCTTT. The V and J genes are TRBV12-3 or TRBV12-4 and TRBJ1-1; D possibly corresponds to TRBD1 (6 bases). The V gene lost 2 bases and the J gene lost 5 bases, with 12 bases spanning the gap. The CDR3 runs 14 residues.

In its sample, this clonotype was seen many times. The V gene is TRBV12-3 or TRBV12-4, the J gene TRBJ2-1; the D gene is possibly TRBD1 (6 bases). CDR3 length: 14 amino acids. The V end lost 3 bases, the J end lost 2 bases, and 8 bases lay between the germline ends. As DNA, the CDR3 is TGTGCCAGCAGTTTTAGGACAGCCTACAATGAGCAGTTCTTC. Residues: CASSFRTAYNEQFF.

This clonotype was found a few times. CDR3 DNA sequence: TGTGCCAGCAGCCGATCGACAGCCCCGTTCTCCTACGAGCAGTACTTC. Translated: CASSRSTAPFSYEQYF. This chain uses TRBV4-2 with TRBJ2-7; D is possibly TRBD1 (5 bases). Germline CDR1 LGHNA, CDR2 YNFKEQ. Trimming removed 4 bases from V and 0 bases from J, with 16 bases in between. The CDR3 has 16 amino acids.

The table lists this clonotype with many counts. The chain links TRBV9 to TRBJ2-3, with TRBD2 matching over 10 bases. This CDR3 comprises 18 residues. CDR1 is SGDLS, CDR2 YYNGEE, per germline. V lost 3 bases, J lost 5 bases, and 15 bases stayed unmatched. The CDR3 DNA is TGTGCCAGCAGCGGTAGCGGGGGGCCTGGTACCCGACGAGATACGCAGTATTTT. This encodes CASSGSGGPGTRRDTQYF.

This clonotype was counted at least ten times. J is TRBJ2-5 and V is TRBV7-3; tentative D call: TRBD2 (6 bases). The CDR3 sequence is 14 residues long. Trimming removed 2 bases at V and 1 base at J, with 8 bases between. The germline gives CDR1 SGHTA, CDR2 FQGTGA. The CDR3 loop reads CASSLAGSQETQYF. In nucleotides, the CDR3 is TGTGCCAGCAGCTTAGCGGGATCCCAAGAGACCCAGTACTTC. The variable domain in full, with the rest retrieved from reference TRBV7-3 and TRBJ2-5, is GAGVSQTPSNKVTEKGKYVELRCDPISGHTALYWYRQSLGQGPEFLIYFQGTGAADDSGLPNDRFFAVRPEGSVSTLKIQRTERGDSAVYLCASSLAGSQETQYFGPGTRLLVL.

This clonotype was observed at least ten times. The chain joins TRBV6-2 or TRBV6-3 to TRBJ2-2; 13 bases are shared with TRBD2. This CDR3 region has 15 residues. V lost 6 bases and J lost 4; bases outside the gene matches: 2. Per germline, CDR1 MNHEY and CDR2 SVGEGT. CDR3 sequence reads: CASRGLAGPTGELFF. CDR3 in DNA: TGTGCCAGCAGGGGACTAGCGGGGCCCACCGGGGAGCTGTTTTTT.

This clonotype was recorded at least ten times. The chain couples TRBV5-1 to TRBJ2-3; 13 bases align to TRBD2. V lost 4 bases, J lost 4 bases, and 9 bases stayed unmatched. Germline values: CDR1 SGHRS, CDR2 YFSETQ. The CDR3 totals 17 residues. Written as DNA, the CDR3 is TGCGCCAGCAGCGTCCGGACTAGCGGGGGCCGGGCAGATACGCAGTATTTT. It is translated as CASSVRTSGGRADTQYF.

Comment on this clonotype: A much bigger clone sits one base away, suggesting this may be a read error. The CDR3 sequence is CSARKPGTKDTQYF. In DNA, the CDR3 is TGCAGTGCTAGGAAGCCCGGGACCAAAGATACGCAGTATTTT. The V and J genes are TRBV20-1 and TRBJ2-3, with D possibly being TRBD1 or TRBD2 (5 bases each). V lost 3 bases and J 5 bases, leaving 15 bases between the germline ends. The CDR3 has 14 amino acids. Germline V lookup: CDR1 DFQATT, CDR2 SNEGSKA (reference sequence).

Ten or more counts support this clonotype. The V call is TRBV29-1, the J call TRBJ1-1; D unresolved. V was pared by 8 bases and J by 0 bases, with 10 bases between. CDR1 and CDR2 from the germline V gene are SQVTM and ANQGSEA. There are 12 residues in the CDR3. CDR3 protein: CSSDTLNTEAFF. CDR3 nucleotide sequence: TGCAGCTCCGACACCCTGAACACTGAAGCTTTCTTT.

This clonotype was recorded at least ten times. This chain connects TRBV20-1 to TRBJ1-1; possibly TRBD1 for D (6 bases). Germline loops: CDR1 DFQATT, CDR2 SNEGSKA (reference sequence). V dropped 5 bases and J dropped 2 bases, with 18 bases sitting between them. The CDR3 sequence is 15 residues long. This CDR3 reads CSAVPGGSPNTEAFF. CDR3 sequence (DNA): TGCAGTGCTGTCCCGGGGGGCAGCCCAAACACTGAAGCTTTCTTT.

This clonotype was counted at least ten times. This chain connects TRBV5-5 to TRBJ1-3, with D unclear. CDR1 and CDR2 from the germline V gene are SGHKS and YYEKEE (reference sequence). V was cut by 1 base and J by 0 bases, with 8 bases left in between. The CDR3 spans 15 residues. The CDR3 loop reads CASSLRANSGNTIYF. For the CDR3, the DNA is TGTGCCAGCAGCTTGCGGGCCAACTCTGGAAACACCATATATTTT.

This clonotype was observed many times. V and J are TRBV20-1 and TRBJ1-1; D gene ambiguous. Germline assignment: CDR1 DFQATT and CDR2 SNEGSKA (reference sequence). The CDR3 length is 14 residues. V lost 6 bases, J lost 1 base, and 15 bases lay in between. The CDR3 DNA follows: TGCAGTGCATATCAACCAGGACCGAACACTGAAGCTTTCTTT. It encodes CSAYQPGPNTEAFF.

This clonotype has a count of ten or more. The V call is TRBV7-2, the J call TRBJ1-5; D gene uncertain. Looked up from germline, CDR1 is SGHTA and CDR2 is FQGNSA. The CDR3 has 13 amino acids. V was cut by 7 bases and J by 5 bases, with 12 bases left in between. CDR3 DNA: TGTGCCAGCACCCCCAGAGCCGATCAGCCCCAGCATTTT. As protein: CASTPRADQPQHF.

This clonotype occurred many times. The rearrangement joins TRBV20-1 to TRBJ2-7; TRBD2 matches 8 bases. The J segment lost 2 bases and the V segment lost 5 bases, leaving 2 bases of the junction unmatched. Germline V gene lookup returns CDR1 DFQATT and CDR2 SNEGSKA (reference sequence). The length of the CDR3 is 12 residues. The CDR3 reads CSAQRGTYEQYF. The CDR3 DNA is TGCAGTGCTCAGCGGGGGACCTACGAGCAGTACTTC.

Judged by abundance, this clonotype is medium-sized. The CDR3 bases are TGTGCCAGCAGATCTACGGGGTCGGGTGGCTACACCTTC. Encoded protein: CASRSTGSGGYTF. The chain joins TRBV12-3 or TRBV12-4 to TRBJ1-2; no reliable D call. The CDR3 runs to 13 residues. The germline V and J ends were trimmed by 6 bases and 7 bases, with 15 bases remaining between them.

This clonotype showed up many times. The rearrangement joins TRBV6-5 to TRBJ1-2, with D possibly matching TRBD1 (6 bases). CDR3 length: 15 amino acids. Germline-derived CDR1 and CDR2 are MNHEY and SVGAGI. With 4 bases removed from V and 3 bases from J, the gap between germline ends came to 15 bases. The CDR3 reads CASSSRQALYYGYTF. CDR3 coding DNA: TGTGCCAGCAGTTCGCGACAGGCCCTCTACTATGGCTACACCTTC.

This clonotype has a count of ten or more. The rearrangement links TRBV20-1 to TRBJ1-2, with TRBD1 matching over 7 bases. V lost 3 bases to trimming and J lost 0 bases; unmatched junction nucleotides: 7. CDR3 length: 15 amino acids. The V gene's germline CDR1 is DFQATT and CDR2 SNEGSKA (reference sequence). As DNA, the CDR3 is TGCAGTGCTAGCGCGGGACAGCGAGCTAACTATGGCTACACCTTC. The encoded protein is CSASAGQRANYGYTF.